This record covers a single T cell receptor beta chain. The entry originates in a study of blood T cell repertoires in COVID-19. TCRdb keeps only in-frame clones here, not all; method: immunoSEQ multiplex PCR. This table has roughly 330,000 clones, about 90% appearing once. CDR1 and CDR2 (germline): KGHSH, LQKENI. The ends were cut back, 9 bases at V and 2 bases at J, with 14 bases in the middle. This CDR3 region has 13 residues. The sequence came from a man younger than 40 who had recovered from COVID-19. What was sequenced was PBMCs or T cells enriched from blood (not recorded which). V is TRBV18 and J is TRBJ2-7, with D perhaps TRBD1 (6 bases). CDR3 loop: CASSGTFPYEQYF. In DNA, the CDR3 is TGTGCCAGTTCCGGGACATTTCCCTACGAGCAGTACTTC.